This entry lists 11 T cell receptor beta chains sequenced from one sample in a study of identical twins' blood T cells. TCRdb redid the calling of the 5' RACE reads with MiXCR, one entry per CDR3 protein. The sample has 400,000 or so distinct CDR3 sequences, over 25% seen once. Sequencing input: PBMCs. The receptor set was obtained from a woman aged 18 to 55 in good health.

This clonotype was detected only once. The V call is TRBV6-2 or TRBV6-3, the J call TRBJ1-1, with TRBD1 identical over 7 bases. The ends lost 6 bases at V and 1 base at J; junction bases unmatched: 8. This CDR3 has 15 amino acids. CDR1 and CDR2 (germline): MNHEY, SVGEGT. Written as DNA, the CDR3 is TGTGCCAGCAGCCGTAAGACAGGGACGAACACTGAAGCTTTCTTT. It is translated as CASSRKTGTNTEAFF.

The chain carries TRBV20-1 and TRBJ1-1; TRBD1 might be the D (5 bases). The CDR3 is 12 amino acids. The ends were cut back, 8 bases at V and 3 bases at J, with 13 bases in the middle. Germline V gene lookup returns CDR1 DFQATT and CDR2 SNEGSKA (reference sequence). The CDR3 here is CSTTRGDTEAFF. The CDR3 coding sequence is TGCAGTACCACCCGAGGGGACACTGAAGCTTTCTTT.

This rearrangement joins TRBV11-2 to TRBJ2-4, with D hard to call. Per the germline V gene, CDR1 is SGHAT and CDR2 is FQNNGV. The CDR3 extends over 15 amino acids. Trimming stripped 4 bases from V and 3 bases from J, with 13 bases between. The CDR3 DNA reads as TGTGCCAGCAGCTCGAGGATGATTAACAAAAACATTCAGTACTTC. This gives the protein CASSSRMINKNIQYF.

This clonotype has a handful of counts. CDR3 nucleotide sequence: TGTGCCAGCATTAACACCGGGCAACACACTGAAGCTTTCTTT. Translating it yields CASINTGQHTEAFF. The chain employs TRBV7-9 and TRBJ1-1; D not certain. V was pared by 7 bases and J by 3 bases, with 15 bases between. The germline V gene has CDR1 SEHNR and CDR2 FQNEAQ (reference sequence). The CDR3 is 14 residues long. Combining the CDR3 with reference TRBV7-9 and TRBJ1-1 gives the whole variable domain DTGVSQNPRHKITKRGQNVTFRCDPISEHNRLYWYRQTLGQGPEFLTYFQNEAQLEKSRLLSDRFSAERPKGSFSTLEIQRTEQGDSAMYLCASINTGQHTEAFFGQGTRLTVV.

This clonotype was detected a few times. The chain has TRBV20-1 and TRBJ2-7; D unresolved. With 0 bases removed from V and 1 base from J, the gap between germline ends came to 7 bases. Germline V CDR1 and CDR2: DFQATT, SNEGSKA (reference sequence). The CDR3 has 13 amino acids. CDR3 amino acids: CSAREGLSYEQYF. In DNA, the CDR3 is TGCAGTGCTAGAGAGGGCTTATCCTACGAGCAGTACTTC.

The chain has TRBV7-2 and TRBJ1-1; unclear D gene. V was pared by 5 bases and J by 0 bases, with 16 bases between. Germline CDR1 reads SGHTA; CDR2 reads FQGNSA. CDR3 length equals 16 residues. CDR3 coding DNA: TGTGCCAGCAGCAAAACGAGGTCAGGCATGAACACTGAAGCTTTCTTT. This codes for CASSKTRSGMNTEAFF.

The chain combines TRBV20-1 with TRBJ2-1; 8 nucleotides line up with TRBD2. Per germline, CDR1 DFQATT and CDR2 SNEGSKA (reference sequence). The V gene end was trimmed by 2 bases and the J gene end by 3 bases; junction bases not matched to a gene: 12. The CDR3 contains 17 residues. The CDR3 protein is CSARPPQGGRFYNEQFF. The CDR3 region has the DNA TGCAGTGCTAGACCCCCTCAAGGCGGGAGGTTCTACAATGAGCAGTTCTTC.

This chain connects TRBV5-1 to TRBJ2-7, with D unresolved. The CDR3 covers 13 residues. Between the trimmed V and J ends, which lost 0 bases and 4 bases, there was a span of 8 bases. Germline loops: CDR1 SGHRS, CDR2 YFSETQ. The CDR3 loop reads CASSLDGRYEQYF. CDR3 coding DNA: TGCGCCAGCAGCTTGGACGGAAGATACGAGCAGTACTTC.

Only a few counts were recorded for this clonotype. The V gene is TRBV5-1, the J gene TRBJ1-1; D may be TRBD1 (6 bases). The V end was cut by 8 bases, the J end by 1 base, with 12 bases between. The V gene's germline CDR1 is SGHRS and CDR2 YFSETQ. The CDR3 runs 13 residues. The CDR3: CASRTQGNTEAFF. CDR3 sequence (DNA): TGCGCCAGTCGGACACAGGGGAACACTGAAGCTTTCTTT.

This clonotype has more than one count but fewer than ten. The V call is TRBV2, the J call TRBJ1-6, with a possible D match to TRBD1 (5 bases). CDR3 length equals 12 residues. Deletions cut 7 bases from V and 15 bases from J, with 16 bases between. The V gene's germline CDR1 is SNHLY and CDR2 FYNNEI. The CDR3 loop reads CASNPTGAILHF. In nucleotides, the CDR3 is TGTGCCAGCAACCCGACCGGGGCTATCCTCCACTTT.

To note about this clonotype: A read error may explain this, as a much larger clone is one base away. The chain recombines TRBV10-3 with TRBJ2-3; 7 positions agree with TRBD2. The germline V gene encodes CDR1 ENHRY and CDR2 SYGVKD. There are 14 residues in the CDR3. The V and J ends lost 10 bases and 4 bases, in that order; junction bases with no gene match: 11. CDR3 residues: CATTSRRTADTQYF. The DNA of the CDR3 is TGTGCCACGACTAGCAGGAGAACGGCAGATACGCAGTATTTT.